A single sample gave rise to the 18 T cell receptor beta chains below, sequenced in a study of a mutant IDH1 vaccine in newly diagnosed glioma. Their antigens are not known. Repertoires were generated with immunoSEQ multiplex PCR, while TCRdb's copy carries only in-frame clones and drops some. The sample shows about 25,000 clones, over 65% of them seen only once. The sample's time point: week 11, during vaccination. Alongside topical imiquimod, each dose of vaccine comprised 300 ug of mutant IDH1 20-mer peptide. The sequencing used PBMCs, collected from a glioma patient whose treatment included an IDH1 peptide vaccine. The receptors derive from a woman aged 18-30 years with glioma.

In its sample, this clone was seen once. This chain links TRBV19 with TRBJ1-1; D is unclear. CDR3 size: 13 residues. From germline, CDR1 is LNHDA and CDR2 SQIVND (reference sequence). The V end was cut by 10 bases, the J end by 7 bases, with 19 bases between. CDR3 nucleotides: TGTGCCACCGAACTGCCCCCGTACCATGAAGCTTTCTTT. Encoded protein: CATELPPYHEAFF.

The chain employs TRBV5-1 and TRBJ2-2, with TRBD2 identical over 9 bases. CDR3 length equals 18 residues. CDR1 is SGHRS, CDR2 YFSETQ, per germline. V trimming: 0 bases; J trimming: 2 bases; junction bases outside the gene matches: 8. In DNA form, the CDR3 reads TGCGCCAGCAGCTTGGTTGATAGCGGGAGTCTTAACACCGGGGAGCTGTTTTTT. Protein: CASSLVDSGSLNTGELFF.

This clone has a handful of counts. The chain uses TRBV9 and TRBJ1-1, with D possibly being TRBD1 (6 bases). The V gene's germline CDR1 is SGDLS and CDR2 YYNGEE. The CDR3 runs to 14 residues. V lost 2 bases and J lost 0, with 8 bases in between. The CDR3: CASSVTGMNTEAFF. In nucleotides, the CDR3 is TGTGCCAGCAGCGTGACAGGAATGAACACTGAAGCTTTCTTT.

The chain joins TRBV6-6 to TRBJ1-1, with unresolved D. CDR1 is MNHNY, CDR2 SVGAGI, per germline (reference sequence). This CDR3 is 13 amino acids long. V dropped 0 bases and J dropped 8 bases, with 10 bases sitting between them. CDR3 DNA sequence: TGTGCCAGCAGTTACTCGAGAGGGTTCGAAGCTTTCTTT. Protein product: CASSYSRGFEAFF.

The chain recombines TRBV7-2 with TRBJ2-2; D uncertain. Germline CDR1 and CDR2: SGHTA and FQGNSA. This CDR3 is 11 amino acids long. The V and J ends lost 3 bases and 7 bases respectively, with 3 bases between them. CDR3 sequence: CASSFGGELFF. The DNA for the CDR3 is TGTGCCAGCAGCTTTGGCGGGGAGCTGTTTTTT. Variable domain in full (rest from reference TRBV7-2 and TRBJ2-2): GAGVSQSPSNKVTEKGKDVELRCDPISGHTALYWYRQSLGQGLEFLIYFQGNSAPDKSGLPSDRFSAERTGGSVSTLTIQRTQQEDSAVYLCASSFGGELFFGEGSRLTVL.

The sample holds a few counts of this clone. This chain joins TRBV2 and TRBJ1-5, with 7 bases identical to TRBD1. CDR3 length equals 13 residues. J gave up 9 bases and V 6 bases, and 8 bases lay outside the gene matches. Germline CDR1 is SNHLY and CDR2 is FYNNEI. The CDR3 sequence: CASRAGTAAPQHF. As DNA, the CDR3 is TGTGCCAGCAGAGCCGGGACAGCGGCGCCCCAGCATTTT.

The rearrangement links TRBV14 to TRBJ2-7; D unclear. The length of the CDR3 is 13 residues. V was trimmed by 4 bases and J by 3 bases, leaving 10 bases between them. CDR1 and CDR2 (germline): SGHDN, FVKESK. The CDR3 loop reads CASSPPYRYEQYF. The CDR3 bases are TGTGCCAGCAGCCCGCCTTACCGCTACGAGCAGTACTTC.

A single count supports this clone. CDR3 coding DNA: TGTGCCAGCAGTGAAGCGCCAACAGAGGGGCCCTATGGCTACACCTTC. Protein sequence: CASSEAPTEGPYGYTF. The chain links TRBV2 to TRBJ1-2, with D perhaps TRBD1 (5 bases). V dropped 0 bases and J dropped 4 bases, with 15 bases sitting between them. The CDR3 sequence is 16 residues long. Germline lookup yields CDR1 SNHLY and CDR2 FYNNEI.

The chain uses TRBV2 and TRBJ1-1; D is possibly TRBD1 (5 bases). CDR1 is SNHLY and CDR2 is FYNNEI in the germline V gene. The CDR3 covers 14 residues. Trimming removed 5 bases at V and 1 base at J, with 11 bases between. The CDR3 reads CASSKFQGNTEAFF. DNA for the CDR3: TGTGCCAGCAGTAAGTTCCAGGGGAACACTGAAGCTTTCTTT. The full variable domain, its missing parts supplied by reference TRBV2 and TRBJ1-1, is EPEVTQTPSHQVTQMGQEVILRCVPISNHLYFYWYRQILGQKVEFLVSFYNNEISEKSEIFDDQFSVERPDGSNFTLKIRSTKLEDSAMYFCASSKFQGNTEAFFGQGTRLTVV.

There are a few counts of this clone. In DNA form, the CDR3 reads TGTGCCAGCGCATCGGTCGGGCCGGCGGAGGAAGCTTTCTTT. Its translation is CASASVGPAEEAFF. This sequence joins TRBV25-1 and TRBJ1-1, with no clear D. Germline loops: CDR1 MGHDK, CDR2 SYGVNS. CDR3 length: 14 residues. V was pared by 8 bases and J by 8 bases, with 21 bases between.

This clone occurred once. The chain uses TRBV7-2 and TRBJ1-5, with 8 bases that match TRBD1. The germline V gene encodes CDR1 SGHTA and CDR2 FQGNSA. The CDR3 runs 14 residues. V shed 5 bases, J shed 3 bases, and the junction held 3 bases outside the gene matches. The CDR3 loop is CASSRQGINQPQHF. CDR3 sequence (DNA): TGTGCCAGCAGCCGACAGGGGATCAATCAGCCCCAGCATTTT.

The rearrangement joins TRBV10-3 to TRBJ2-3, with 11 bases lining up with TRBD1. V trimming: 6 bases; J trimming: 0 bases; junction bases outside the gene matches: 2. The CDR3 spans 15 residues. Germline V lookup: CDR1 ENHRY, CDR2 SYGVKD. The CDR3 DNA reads TGTGCCATCAGCCGGGACAGGGGGAGCACAGATACGCAGTATTTT. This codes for CAISRDRGSTDTQYF.

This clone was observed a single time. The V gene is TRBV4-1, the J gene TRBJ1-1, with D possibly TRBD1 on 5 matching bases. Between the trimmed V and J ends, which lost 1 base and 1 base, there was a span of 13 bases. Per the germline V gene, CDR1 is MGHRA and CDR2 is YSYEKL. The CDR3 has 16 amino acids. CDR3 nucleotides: TGCGCCAGCAGCCAAGTGGACGGTGGGGGGAACACTGAAGCTTTCTTT. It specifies CASSQVDGGGNTEAFF.

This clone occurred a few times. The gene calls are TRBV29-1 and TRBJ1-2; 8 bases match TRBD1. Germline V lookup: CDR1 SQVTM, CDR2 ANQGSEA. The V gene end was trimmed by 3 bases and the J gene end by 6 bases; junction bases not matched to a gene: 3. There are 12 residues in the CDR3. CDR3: CSVEDREDGYTF. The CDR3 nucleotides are TGCAGCGTTGAGGACAGGGAAGATGGCTACACCTTC. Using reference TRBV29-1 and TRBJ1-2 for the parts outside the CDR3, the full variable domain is SAVISQKPSRDICQRGTSLTIQCQVDSQVTMMFWYRQQPGQSLTLIATANQGSEATYESGFVIDKFPISRPNLTFSTLTVSNMSPEDSSIYLCSVEDREDGYTFGSGTRLTVV.

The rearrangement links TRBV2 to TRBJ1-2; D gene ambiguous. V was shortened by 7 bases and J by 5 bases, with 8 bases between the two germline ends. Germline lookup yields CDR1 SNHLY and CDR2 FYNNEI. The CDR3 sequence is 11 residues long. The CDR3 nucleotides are TGTGCCAGCACCCTCCTTTATGGCTACACCTTC. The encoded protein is CASTLLYGYTF.

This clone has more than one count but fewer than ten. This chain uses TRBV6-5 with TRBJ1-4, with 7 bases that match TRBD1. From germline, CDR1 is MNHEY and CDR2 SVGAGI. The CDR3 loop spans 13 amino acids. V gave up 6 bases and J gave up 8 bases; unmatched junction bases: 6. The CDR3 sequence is CASREQGYEKLFF. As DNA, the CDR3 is TGTGCCAGCAGAGAACAGGGGTACGAAAAACTGTTTTTT.

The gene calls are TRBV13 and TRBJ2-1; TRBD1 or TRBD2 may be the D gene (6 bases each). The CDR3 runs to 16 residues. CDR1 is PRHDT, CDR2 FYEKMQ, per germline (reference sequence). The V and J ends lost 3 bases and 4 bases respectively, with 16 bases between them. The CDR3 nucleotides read TGTGCCAGCAGCTTCCGTCTGGGGGGCGTTTACAATGAGCAGTTCTTC. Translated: CASSFRLGGVYNEQFF.

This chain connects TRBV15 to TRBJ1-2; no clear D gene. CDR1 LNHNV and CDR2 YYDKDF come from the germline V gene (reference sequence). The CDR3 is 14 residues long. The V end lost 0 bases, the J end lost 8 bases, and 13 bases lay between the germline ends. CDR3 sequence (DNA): TGTGCCACCAGCAGAGATATGGCAGCGAGGGGCTACACCTTC. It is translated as CATSRDMAARGYTF.